These T cell receptor beta chains were read from a single sample in a study of T cells in Graves' hyperthyroidism and ophthalmopathy. TCRdb fed the multiplex PCR reads into MiXCR, producing one record per CDR3 protein. The data show some 250,000 distinct CDR3 sequences, roughly 15% seen once. The material sequenced was blood. These receptors were obtained from a woman between 35 and 50 years old with Graves' hyperthyroidism that later progressed to Graves' ophthalmopathy. Each CDR3 is given with its conserved first and last residue. A D gene is named only where the DNA matches it firmly. Rows may omit the clone size; those that give it use once, few, many or a size class.

J gene: TRBJ1-5
D gene: -
clone size: many
V gene: TRBV6-1
CDR3 protein: CASSAFLVWPQHF
CDR3 DNA: TGTGCCAGCAGCGCCTTTCTGGTTTGGCCCCAGCATTTT

J gene: TRBJ1-4
D gene: -
clone size: many
V gene: TRBV4-1
CDR3 protein: CASSLLTGGNEKLFF
CDR3 DNA: TGCGCCAGCAGCCTCCTGACAGGTGGGAATGAAAAACTGTTTTTT

J gene: TRBJ2-1
D gene: TRBD2
clone size: many
V gene: TRBV2
CDR3 protein: CASSPPSGRSSYNEQFF
CDR3 DNA: TGTGCCAGCAGTCCCCCTAGCGGGAGGAGCTCCTACAATGAGCAGTTCTTC

J gene: TRBJ1-4
D gene: TRBD1
clone size: few
V gene: TRBV28
CDR3 protein: CASSSTSGTGDPGRKLFF
CDR3 DNA: TGTGCCAGCAGTTCTACGTCCGGGACAGGGGACCCTGGGCGAAAACTGTTTTTT

J gene: TRBJ1-2
D gene: -
clone size: many
V gene: TRBV6-1
CDR3 protein: CATEPGWNYGYTF
CDR3 DNA: TGTGCCACCGAGCCGGGGTGGAACTATGGCTACACCTTC

J gene: TRBJ1-1
D gene: -
clone size: many
V gene: TRBV7-9
CDR3 protein: CASSTGDRVNTEAFF
CDR3 DNA: TGTGCCAGCAGCACAGGCGACAGAGTCAACACTGAAGCTTTCTTT

J gene: TRBJ2-1
D gene: -
clone size: many
V gene: TRBV12-5
CDR3 protein: CASGPWGSAYNEQFF
CDR3 DNA: TGTGCTAGTGGTCCCTGGGGCTCCGCCTACAATGAGCAGTTCTTC

J gene: TRBJ1-1
D gene: -
clone size: -
V gene: TRBV12-3/TRBV12-4
CDR3 protein: CASSYVGGDPEAFF
CDR3 DNA: TGTGCCAGCAGTTACGTAGGGGGGGACCCTGAAGCTTTCTTT

J gene: TRBJ2-2
D gene: -
clone size: many
V gene: TRBV10-3
CDR3 protein: CAISDGWGSTGELFF
CDR3 DNA: TGTGCCATCAGTGACGGATGGGGATCCACCGGGGAGCTGTTTTTT

J gene: TRBJ2-5
D gene: -
clone size: -
V gene: TRBV3-1
CDR3 protein: CASSQTSGTQYF
CDR3 DNA: TGTGCCAGCAGCCAAACTTCTGGGACCCAGTACTTC

J gene: TRBJ1-5
D gene: -
clone size: many
V gene: TRBV28
CDR3 protein: CASSLPSGGNQPQHF
CDR3 DNA: TGTGCCAGCAGTTTGCCGTCAGGGGGCAATCAGCCCCAGCATTTT

J gene: TRBJ1-2
D gene: -
clone size: many
V gene: TRBV18
CDR3 protein: CASSPVPSYGYTF
CDR3 DNA: TGTGCCAGCTCACCAGTGCCGTCTTATGGCTACACCTTC